The next 21 T cell receptor beta chains were all read from a single sample in a study of blood T cell repertoires in COVID-19. Libraries were prepared by immunoSEQ multiplex PCR; TCRdb keeps only in-frame clonotypes and omits some of them. The data contain hundreds of thousands of clones, more than 75% of them singletons. The sequenced material came from PBMCs or T cells enriched from blood (not recorded which). The receptor set was obtained from a woman aged 55-75 years in a cohort exposed to, infected with or recovered from COVID-19 (not recorded which).

The V call is TRBV7-9, the J call TRBJ1-2; a possible D gene is TRBD1 (5 bases). Deletions cut 4 bases from V and 5 bases from J, with 11 bases between. Germline CDR1 is SEHNR and CDR2 is FQNEAQ (reference sequence). The CDR3 runs to 13 residues. In DNA form, the CDR3 reads TGTGCCAGCAGCTCAGCAGGGAGGTATGGCTACACCTTC. This codes for CASSSAGRYGYTF. Combining the CDR3 with reference TRBV7-9 and TRBJ1-2 gives the whole variable domain DTGVSQNPRHKITKRGQNVTFRCDPISEHNRLYWYRQTLGQGPEFLTYFQNEAQLEKSRLLSDRFSAERPKGSFSTLEIQRTEQGDSAMYLCASSSAGRYGYTFGSGTRLTVV.

This sequence joins TRBV5-6 and TRBJ2-7; possibly TRBD1 for D (6 bases). Germline V CDR1 and CDR2: SGHDT, YYEEEE. The CDR3 loop spans 17 amino acids. V lost 2 bases and J lost 8, with 26 bases in between. The CDR3 protein is CASSLPLEPGQRGQQYF. Here the CDR3 DNA reads TGTGCCAGCAGCTTACCACTCGAACCGGGACAACGCGGCCAGCAGTACTTC.

The chain links TRBV29-1 to TRBJ2-1; possibly TRBD2 for D (6 bases). Trimming stripped 1 base from V and 9 bases from J, with 10 bases between. The CDR3 sequence is 12 residues long. CDR1 and CDR2 from the germline V gene are SQVTM and ANQGSEA. In DNA, the CDR3 is TGCAGCGTTGAAGTCTGGGACTCTGAGCAGTTCTTC. This gives the protein CSVEVWDSEQFF.

The chain couples TRBV2 to TRBJ1-3, with D possibly TRBD1 on 5 matching bases. The V gene lost 5 bases and the J gene lost 2 bases, with 10 bases spanning the gap. Germline V CDR1 and CDR2: SNHLY, FYNNEI. The CDR3 totals 14 residues. CDR3 DNA sequence: TGTGCCAGCAGTACCAAGGGGACTGGAAACACCATATATTTT. Amino acids: CASSTKGTGNTIYF. The full variable domain, completed using reference TRBV2 and TRBJ1-3, is EPEVTQTPSHQVTQMGQEVILRCVPISNHLYFYWYRQILGQKVEFLVSFYNNEISEKSEIFDDQFSVERPDGSNFTLKIRSTKLEDSAMYFCASSTKGTGNTIYFGEGSWLTVV.

The V call is TRBV25-1, the J call TRBJ1-2, with D possibly TRBD1 on 6 matching bases. The V gene lost 10 bases and the J gene lost 7 bases, with 19 bases spanning the gap. Germline V gives CDR1 MGHDK, CDR2 SYGVNS. The CDR3 runs to 13 residues. CDR3 in DNA: TGTGCCACCGAGGGTCAGGGGCGGGTTGGCTACACCTTC. Protein: CATEGQGRVGYTF.

This clone was counted a few times. V gene TRBV30 combines with J gene TRBJ1-1; no definite D call. Per the germline V gene, CDR1 is GTSNPN and CDR2 is SVGIG (reference sequence). The length of the CDR3 is 15 residues. The ends were cut back, 2 bases at V and 0 bases at J, with 13 bases in the middle. CDR3 amino acids: CAWSFRGQMNTEAFF. CDR3 in DNA: TGTGCCTGGAGTTTCCGAGGGCAGATGAACACTGAAGCTTTCTTT.

A note on this clone: The junction departs from the called germline gene at one end, perhaps through a read error. The CDR3 DNA follows: TGTGCCAGCAGTTTGGACGGGAGCTCTGGAAACACCATATATTTT. It specifies CASSLDGSSGNTIYF. V usage is TRBV5-4 and J usage is TRBJ1-3; no clear D. Germline CDR1 SGHNT, CDR2 YYREEE (reference sequence). The CDR3 is 15 amino acids.

This clone has only one observation. V is TRBV28 and J is TRBJ1-4; 8 bases are shared with TRBD1. The V gene's germline CDR1 is MDHEN and CDR2 SYDVKM. With 3 bases clipped from V and 8 bases from J, the junction kept 5 bases outside the gene matches. This CDR3 comprises 14 residues. The CDR3 sequence is CASSFQGAGEKLFF. CDR3 DNA sequence: TGTGCCAGCAGTTTCCAGGGGGCGGGCGAAAAACTGTTTTTT.

The chain couples TRBV5-1 to TRBJ1-4; D is undetermined. From germline, CDR1 is SGHRS and CDR2 YFSETQ. V lost 6 bases and J 4 bases, leaving 16 bases between the germline ends. CDR3 length equals 15 residues. The CDR3 is CASTDPTDFNEKLFF. As DNA, the CDR3 is TGCGCCAGCACAGACCCTACAGATTTTAATGAAAAACTGTTTTTT. Combining the CDR3 with reference TRBV5-1 and TRBJ1-4 gives the whole variable domain KAGVTQTPRYLIKTRGQQVTLSCSPISGHRSVSWYQQTPGQGLQFLFEYFSETQRNKGNFPGRFSGRQFSNSRSEMNVSTLELGDSALYLCASTDPTDFNEKLFFGSGTQLSVL.

This chain joins TRBV25-1 and TRBJ1-1, with TRBD1 identical over 7 bases. Unmatched junction bases numbered 6, after V lost 4 bases and J lost 1 base. Per the germline V gene, CDR1 is MGHDK and CDR2 is SYGVNS. There are 15 residues in the CDR3. The CDR3 region has the DNA TGTGCCAGCAGTGCCAACAGGGGCCCGAACACTGAAGCTTTCTTT. Protein product: CASSANRGPNTEAFF.

As concerns this clone: The identical CDR3 is also encoded by other nucleotide sequences in the sample. V gene TRBV5-1 combines with J gene TRBJ1-1; D is possibly TRBD1 (5 bases). Germline V gene data show CDR1 as SGHRS and CDR2 as YFSETQ. CDR3 size: 13 residues. Trimming shortened V by 4 bases and J by 2 bases, and 9 bases separated the two germline ends. The CDR3, as DNA: TGCGCCAGCAGCCAAGGACAAAACACTGAAGCTTTCTTT. This sequence encodes CASSQGQNTEAFF.

The rearrangement uses TRBV10-3 and TRBJ2-7; D not resolved. This CDR3 is built from 12 residues. The V gene's germline CDR1 is ENHRY and CDR2 SYGVKD. The V gene lost 4 bases and the J gene lost 2 bases, with 6 bases spanning the gap. DNA for the CDR3: TGTGCCATCAGTGTTACAGCCTACGAGCAGTACTTC. Residues: CAISVTAYEQYF.

The chain has TRBV5-8 and TRBJ1-5; D uncertain. This CDR3 contains 13 residues. Between the trimmed V and J ends, which lost 5 bases and 2 bases, there was a span of 8 bases. The germline gives CDR1 SGHTS, CDR2 YDEGEE. In DNA form, the CDR3 reads TGTGCCAGCAGAACAGCTCGCAATCAGCCCCAGCATTTT. The encoded protein is CASRTARNQPQHF.

This chain links TRBV5-6 with TRBJ2-3; a weak D match, TRBD1 (6 bases). Trimming left V 4 bases short and J 1 base short, with 10 bases between. Germline assignment: CDR1 SGHDT and CDR2 YYEEEE. The CDR3 totals 14 residues. CDR3 coding DNA: TGTGCCAGCAGCCTCAGACAGGGCACAGATACGCAGTATTTT. Translated: CASSLRQGTDTQYF. Full variable domain (rest looked up from reference TRBV5-6 and TRBJ2-3): DAGVTQSPTHLIKTRGQQVTLRCSPKSGHDTVSWYQQALGQGPQFIFQYYEEEERQRGNFPDRFSGHQFPNYSSELNVNALLLGDSALYLCASSLRQGTDTQYFGPGTRLTVL.

This chain connects TRBV19 to TRBJ2-7; TRBD2 might be the D (6 bases). Germline V gene sequence: CDR1 LNHDA, CDR2 SQIVND (reference sequence). V was shortened by 5 bases and J by 3 bases, with 8 bases between the two germline ends. The CDR3 length is 12 residues. The CDR3 DNA reads TGTGCCAGTAGTTTTAGCGGCTACGAGCAGTACTTC. It yields the protein CASSFSGYEQYF.

The J gene is TRBJ2-1, the V gene TRBV10-3; a possible D gene is TRBD1 (5 bases). CDR1 and CDR2 (germline): ENHRY, SYGVKD. Trimming cost V 0 bases and J 8 bases, with 11 bases left between them. The CDR3 extends over 14 amino acids. Written as DNA, the CDR3 is TGTGCCATCAGTGAGTCAGAAGGGGCGGATGAGCAGTTCTTC. Residues: CAISESEGADEQFF.

V is TRBV24-1 and J is TRBJ2-1; TRBD1 aligns across 10 bases. The CDR3 is 16 amino acids. Trimming removed 4 bases from V and 2 bases from J; junction bases left unmatched: 4. Germline lookup yields CDR1 KGHDR and CDR2 SFDVKD. The CDR3 nucleotides are TGTGCCACCAGTGACCGGGACAGGGGCACCTACAATGAGCAGTTCTTC. It codes for CATSDRDRGTYNEQFF.

The CDR3 coding sequence is TGTGCCAGTAGTACAGGGGATGCAACTAATGAAAAACTGTTTTTT. It yields the protein CASSTGDATNEKLFF. The V call is TRBV19, the J call TRBJ1-4, with D possibly TRBD1 on 6 matching bases. The V end lost 4 bases, the J end lost 0 bases, and 9 bases lay between the germline ends. The CDR3 sequence is 15 residues long. CDR1 LNHDA and CDR2 SQIVND come from the germline V gene (reference sequence).

This chain uses TRBV19 with TRBJ2-7, with a weak D call TRBD1 (6 bases). V lost 3 bases to trimming and J lost 3 bases, with 18 bases between them. Germline CDR1 LNHDA, CDR2 SQIVND (reference sequence). The CDR3 covers 16 residues. Written as DNA, the CDR3 is TGTGCCAGTAGTATGTTTTCAGGGGAGTTGAACTACGAGCAGTACTTC. This translates into CASSMFSGELNYEQYF.

The V call is TRBV5-1, the J call TRBJ2-3, with 12 bases that match TRBD1. The CDR3 runs 14 residues. V dropped 7 bases and J dropped 5; count of bases not matched to a gene: 5. Germline V gene data show CDR1 as SGHRS and CDR2 as YFSETQ. In DNA, the CDR3 is TGCGCCAGCGCGGGACAGGGGGCAAAAGATACGCAGTATTTT. This gives the protein CASAGQGAKDTQYF. Supplemented by reference TRBV5-1 and TRBJ2-3, the full variable domain reads KAGVTQTPRYLIKTRGQQVTLSCSPISGHRSVSWYQQTPGQGLQFLFEYFSETQRNKGNFPGRFSGRQFSNSRSEMNVSTLELGDSALYLCASAGQGAKDTQYFGPGTRLTVL.

The rearrangement links TRBV6-5 to TRBJ1-2; TRBD1 matches at 9 bases. The trim removed 5 bases at V and 4 bases at J, leaving 5 bases unmatched. Germline V gene data show CDR1 as MNHEY and CDR2 as SVGAGI. The CDR3 sequence is 14 residues long. CDR3 DNA: TGTGCCAGCAGTCCGAGGGACAGGGTCTATGGCTACACCTTC. It encodes CASSPRDRVYGYTF.